A single T cell receptor (beta chain) is shown here with its context. Assay: immunoSEQ multiplex PCR; the TCRdb copy retains only in-frame clones and omits some. The table lists 2 million to 2.5 million clones, 85% to 95% of them singletons. These data are taken from a study of shared clonotypes between healthy human individuals. CDR3 length: 14 residues. Germline V gene sequence: CDR1 SGHAT, CDR2 FQNNGV. Trimming took 7 bases from V and 1 from J, leaving 14 bases between them. The origin of this receptor is a young man in good health. This chain links TRBV11-2 with TRBJ2-7, with D maybe TRBD1 (6 bases). The sample was naive CD4+ T cells sorted from blood. Specified subset: CD45RA+ positively selected. In DNA form, the CDR3 reads TGTGCCAGCAAACTACAGGGTACTTCCTACGAGCAGTACTTC. Protein: CASKLQGTSYEQYF.